These 3 T cell receptor beta chains came from one sample sequenced in a study of shared clonotypes between healthy human individuals. The protocol was immunoSEQ multiplex PCR, while the TCRdb copy is restricted to in-frame clones and leaves out a portion. The sample yields about 2 million clones, about 95% seen once. CD8 cells regarded as naive lacked CD45RO, were positively chosen for CCR7, and omitted terminally differentiated effector memory CD45RA+ cells. Sequenced input: naive CD8+ T cells sorted from blood. These TCRs come from a man aged 18 to 30 in good health.

V and J are TRBV7-2 and TRBJ1-5; no clear D gene. Trimming removed 2 bases at V and 0 bases at J, with 11 bases between. Germline V gene sequence: CDR1 SGHTA, CDR2 FQGNSA. CDR3 length: 16 amino acids. The CDR3 DNA reads as TGTGCCAGCAGCTTATATCCGGGATATAGCAATCAGCCCCAGCATTTT. Residues: CASSLYPGYSNQPQHF.

This clone came up once. The chain recombines TRBV6-6 with TRBJ2-7; D tentatively reads TRBD1 or TRBD2 (5 bases each). There are 14 residues in the CDR3. Germline-derived CDR1 and CDR2 are MNHNY and SVGAGI (reference sequence). V was pared by 5 bases and J by 7 bases, with 18 bases between. The CDR3 sequence is CASSTYGGVKEQYF. CDR3 nucleotide sequence: TGTGCCAGCAGTACGTATGGGGGAGTAAAAGAGCAGTACTTC.

The chain has TRBV4-1 and TRBJ1-5; D is perhaps TRBD1 (5 bases). CDR3 length: 14 residues. Germline-derived CDR1 and CDR2 are MGHRA and YSYEKL. Trimming removed 4 bases at V and 1 base at J, with 8 bases between. In nucleotides, the CDR3 is TGCGCCAGCAGCCCTGGGGGAAGCAATCAGCCCCAGCATTTT. Amino acid sequence: CASSPGGSNQPQHF.